Below, 31 T cell receptor beta chains from the same sample are listed, as sequenced in a study of radiation and T cells in renal cell carcinoma. The time point here: blood 4 weeks post-SBRT, at nephrectomy. The sample's treatment: 15 Gy SBRT to primary tumor, nephrectomy 4 weeks later. Generated by immunoSEQ multiplex PCR, the TCRdb table keeps only in-frame clones and is missing some. The table includes around 100,000 clones, 84% detected once. This material consisted of blood, taken from a patient whose treatment included radiotherapy and nephrectomy. The receptors here all came from a man in his sixties with renal cell carcinoma.

The chain combines TRBV19 with TRBJ2-1; D perhaps matches TRBD2 (6 bases). The CDR3 sequence is 16 residues long. Trimming shortened V by 2 bases and J by 5 bases, and 16 bases separated the two germline ends. Germline assignment: CDR1 LNHDA and CDR2 SQIVND (reference sequence). In DNA, the CDR3 is TGTGCCAGTAGTATACTCGGCGGGGCGAGGAACAATGAGCAGTTCTTC. Protein: CASSILGGARNNEQFF.

This chain uses TRBV6-6 with TRBJ2-3; D remains ambiguous. The V end lost 6 bases, the J end lost 1 base, and 11 bases lay between the germline ends. Germline V CDR1 and CDR2: MNHNY, SVGAGI (reference sequence). The length of the CDR3 is 14 residues. This CDR3 is CASSPIAGTDTQYF. In DNA form, the CDR3 reads TGTGCCAGCAGCCCTATAGCCGGCACAGATACGCAGTATTTT.

The CDR3 reads CASSIWGDITEAFF. The CDR3 bases are TGTGCCAGTAGTATTTGGGGGGATATCACTGAAGCTTTCTTT. The chain carries TRBV19 and TRBJ1-1, with D possibly matching TRBD1 (5 bases). The V end lost 3 bases, the J end lost 4 bases, and 12 bases lay between the germline ends. Germline assignment: CDR1 LNHDA and CDR2 SQIVND (reference sequence). This CDR3 has 14 amino acids. Combining the CDR3 with reference TRBV19 and TRBJ1-1 gives the whole variable domain DGGITQSPKYLFRKEGQNVTLSCEQNLNHDAMYWYRQDPGQGLRLIYYSQIVNDFQKGDIAEGYSVSREKKESFPLTVTSAQKNPTAFYLCASSIWGDITEAFFGQGTRLTVV.

This sequence joins TRBV4-1 and TRBJ1-3, with unresolved D. Trimming removed 0 bases at V and 6 bases at J, with 12 bases between. There are 15 residues in the CDR3. Germline V gene lookup returns CDR1 MGHRA and CDR2 YSYEKL. The CDR3 loop is CASSQDKLWQNTIYF. The CDR3 nucleotides are TGCGCCAGCAGCCAAGATAAACTCTGGCAAAACACCATATATTTT.

V usage is TRBV5-1 and J usage is TRBJ2-5, with a possible D match to TRBD1 (5 bases). The CDR3 length is 15 residues. V lost 1 base, J lost 2 bases, and 12 bases lay in between. CDR1 is SGHRS and CDR2 is YFSETQ in the germline V gene. The CDR3 region has the DNA TGCGCCAGCAGCTTGAAAAGGGGTGGGCAAGAGACCCAGTACTTC. It is translated as CASSLKRGGQETQYF.

The rearrangement uses TRBV2 and TRBJ2-2; D is undetermined. With 6 bases removed from V and 1 base from J, the gap between germline ends came to 9 bases. CDR1 is SNHLY and CDR2 is FYNNEI in the germline V gene. The CDR3 is 14 residues long. The CDR3 DNA is TGTGCCAGCAGGGACCGCCTGAACACCGGGGAGCTGTTTTTT. Translating it yields CASRDRLNTGELFF.

DNA for the CDR3: TGTGCCAGCAGCTTAGTCCGCGGGGAGCTGTTTTTT. The encoded protein is CASSLVRGELFF. V gene TRBV11-1 combines with J gene TRBJ2-2; D is ambiguous. Trimming shortened V by 1 base and J by 7 bases, and 4 bases separated the two germline ends. The CDR3 contains 12 residues. Per the germline V gene, CDR1 is SGHAT and CDR2 is FQDESV (reference sequence).

The rearrangement joins TRBV4-3 to TRBJ2-5; D is ambiguous. The CDR3 is 15 residues long. V shed 0 bases and J shed 1 base, with 9 bases lying between them. Germline CDR1 and CDR2: LGHNA and YSLEER. Here the CDR3 reads CASSQDLVSQETQYF. DNA for the CDR3: TGCGCCAGCAGCCAAGATCTAGTCTCCCAAGAGACCCAGTACTTC.

This clone was seen a single time. J is TRBJ2-3 and V is TRBV4-3, with a tentative D call TRBD2 (6 bases). The CDR3 sequence is 14 residues long. CDR1 and CDR2 from the germline V gene are LGHNA and YSLEER. V was trimmed by 0 bases and J by 4 bases, leaving 8 bases between them. DNA of the CDR3: TGCGCCAGCAGCCAAGAAGCGGGCCCAGATACGCAGTATTTT. Translating it yields CASSQEAGPDTQYF.

This clone was detected only a few times. The CDR3 DNA sequence: TGTGCCAGCAGCTATCGGGACAGGGTAACCTTC. Translated, it gives CASSYRDRVTF. V usage is TRBV28 and J usage is TRBJ1-2; TRBD1 matches at 9 bases. The junction had 7 bases not matched to a gene; V was cut back by 6 bases and J by 14 bases. Germline CDR1 is MDHEN and CDR2 is SYDVKM. The CDR3 loop spans 11 amino acids.

The V call is TRBV20-1, the J call TRBJ1-4, with D uncertain. Trimming left V 1 base short and J 7 bases short, with 4 bases between. CDR1 and CDR2 (germline): DFQATT, SNEGSKA (reference sequence). CDR3 length: 11 amino acids. The CDR3 DNA reads TGCAGTGCTAGAGGAGGTGAAAAACTGTTTTTT. This sequence encodes CSARGGEKLFF.

The chain links TRBV11-2 to TRBJ2-5, with 9 bases lining up with TRBD2. The CDR3 contains 16 residues. Trimming cost V 1 base and J 2 bases; bases outside gene matches: 5. Germline values: CDR1 SGHAT, CDR2 FQNNGV. This CDR3 reads CASSLVISGGQETQYF. CDR3 nucleotides: TGTGCCAGCAGCTTAGTAATTAGCGGGGGACAAGAGACCCAGTACTTC.

The chain employs TRBV28 and TRBJ2-3, with D maybe TRBD1 (6 bases). There are 16 residues in the CDR3. The germline V gene has CDR1 MDHEN and CDR2 SYDVKM. V was trimmed by 3 bases and J by 2 bases, leaving 15 bases between them. The CDR3 DNA reads as TGTGCCAGCAGTTTGGGACAAAGTGTGGACACAGATACGCAGTATTTT. Translation: CASSLGQSVDTDTQYF.

As to this clone: This CDR3 is also generated by other DNA sequences in the sample. This chain uses TRBV5-1 with TRBJ1-2; D is perhaps TRBD1 (6 bases). Trimming shortened V by 0 bases and J by 0 bases, and 6 bases separated the two germline ends. The CDR3 totals 14 residues. Germline V gene data show CDR1 as SGHRS and CDR2 as YFSETQ. CDR3 protein: CASSLGTANYGYTF. The CDR3 DNA reads as TGCGCCAGCAGCTTGGGGACAGCTAACTATGGCTACACCTTC.

The V and J genes are TRBV20-1 and TRBJ2-7; D gene uncertain. V lost 6 bases and J lost 4, with 10 bases in between. The CDR3 covers 11 residues. CDR1 is DFQATT, CDR2 SNEGSKA, per germline (reference sequence). CDR3 region: CSAASGYEQYF. For the CDR3, the DNA is TGCAGTGCCGCGTCGGGTTACGAGCAGTACTTC.

CDR3: CASSVTYGDNEQFF. CDR3 in DNA: TGCGCCAGCAGTGTGACTTACGGTGATAATGAGCAGTTCTTC. The chain couples TRBV10-1 to TRBJ2-1; D unclear. Germline CDR1 reads WNHNN; CDR2 reads SYGVQD (reference sequence). This CDR3 is 14 amino acids long. Between the trimmed V and J ends, which lost 4 bases and 7 bases, there was a span of 14 bases.

CDR3 nucleotides: TGTGCCAGCAGCTTCAGCCGGGGCCTGAACACTGAAGCTTTCTTT. This codes for CASSFSRGLNTEAFF. This chain connects TRBV11-1 to TRBJ1-1; a possible D gene is TRBD1 (5 bases). The germline CDR1 and CDR2 sequences are SGHAT and FQDESV (reference sequence). This CDR3 is 15 amino acids long. Deletions cut 3 bases from V and 0 bases from J, with 11 bases between.

This clone occurred once. The chain carries TRBV10-3 and TRBJ2-1; D remains unclear. Looked up from germline, CDR1 is ENHRY and CDR2 is SYGVKD. V dropped 5 bases and J dropped 5 bases, with 19 bases sitting between them. CDR3 length: 16 amino acids. This CDR3 reads CAISPGFTATDNEQFF. CDR3 in DNA: TGTGCCATCAGTCCTGGTTTTACAGCGACCGACAATGAGCAGTTCTTC.

V and J are TRBV19 and TRBJ2-7; D gene unclear. Trimming cost V 4 bases and J 5 bases, with 12 bases left between them. The CDR3 is 13 residues long. Germline assignment: CDR1 LNHDA and CDR2 SQIVND (reference sequence). CDR3 residues: CASSNYLFDEQYF. CDR3 nucleotide sequence: TGTGCCAGTAGTAACTACCTTTTCGACGAGCAGTACTTC. Variable domain in full (rest from reference TRBV19 and TRBJ2-7): DGGITQSPKYLFRKEGQNVTLSCEQNLNHDAMYWYRQDPGQGLRLIYYSQIVNDFQKGDIAEGYSVSREKKESFPLTVTSAQKNPTAFYLCASSNYLFDEQYFGPGTRLTVT.

V usage is TRBV2 and J usage is TRBJ1-2, with D maybe TRBD1 (5 bases). CDR3 length: 14 residues. Germline V gene lookup returns CDR1 SNHLY and CDR2 FYNNEI. The ends were cut back, 7 bases at V and 2 bases at J, with 14 bases in the middle. The CDR3 DNA follows: TGTGCCAGCAAAGAACTACAGGAAAACTATGGCTACACCTTC. Translating gives CASKELQENYGYTF.

In its sample, this clone was seen once. V gene TRBV5-4 combines with J gene TRBJ2-2; TRBD2 matches at 12 bases. The CDR3 has 15 residues. Germline V lookup: CDR1 SGHNT, CDR2 YYREEE (reference sequence). With 4 bases clipped from V and 6 bases from J, the junction kept 4 bases outside the gene matches. The CDR3 loop is CASSVTSGRPGELFF. Written as DNA, the CDR3 is TGTGCCAGCAGCGTCACTAGCGGGAGGCCCGGGGAGCTGTTTTTT.

The chain couples TRBV19 to TRBJ2-2, with D hard to call. Germline CDR1 reads LNHDA; CDR2 reads SQIVND (reference sequence). The V end lost 3 bases, the J end lost 3 bases, and 5 bases lay between the germline ends. The CDR3 is 13 residues long. Here the CDR3 DNA reads TGTGCCAGTAGTATCCAACACACCGGGGAGCTGTTTTTT. Protein sequence: CASSIQHTGELFF. Full variable domain (outside the CDR3, taken from reference TRBV19 and TRBJ2-2): DGGITQSPKYLFRKEGQNVTLSCEQNLNHDAMYWYRQDPGQGLRLIYYSQIVNDFQKGDIAEGYSVSREKKESFPLTVTSAQKNPTAFYLCASSIQHTGELFFGEGSRLTVL.

The chain uses TRBV5-1 and TRBJ2-2; 9 bases fit TRBD1. Germline V gene data show CDR1 as SGHRS and CDR2 as YFSETQ. The length of the CDR3 is 14 residues. V lost 5 bases and J lost 7; bases outside the gene matches: 6. CDR3 DNA: TGCGCCAGCAGACGGGACAGGGCCGACGGGGAGCTGTTTTTT. Its translation is CASRRDRADGELFF.

The J gene is TRBJ2-2, the V gene TRBV29-1; D remains ambiguous. V was shortened by 4 bases and J by 6 bases, with 6 bases between the two germline ends. CDR1 is SQVTM and CDR2 is ANQGSEA in the germline V gene. The length of the CDR3 is 11 residues. CDR3 bases: TGCAGCGTTGGGAATTCCGGGGAGCTGTTTTTT. It is translated as CSVGNSGELFF.

This rearrangement joins TRBV9 to TRBJ2-7; D not resolved. V lost 3 bases and J lost 3, with 13 bases in between. Looked up from germline, CDR1 is SGDLS and CDR2 is YYNGEE. The CDR3 extends over 14 amino acids. The CDR3 bases are TGTGCCAGCAGCGGGACGGAAAAGTACTACGAGCAGTACTTC. Translation: CASSGTEKYYEQYF.

The chain is built from TRBV9 and TRBJ2-1; D perhaps matches TRBD2 (5 bases). The V end was cut by 3 bases, the J end by 6 bases, with 16 bases between. Germline V lookup: CDR1 SGDLS, CDR2 YYNGEE. The CDR3 covers 15 residues. The CDR3 DNA reads as TGTGCCAGCAGCGCGAGAGAGGGAACGGGCAATGAGCAGTTCTTC. Translated, it gives CASSAREGTGNEQFF.

This sequence joins TRBV28 and TRBJ1-3, with 9 nucleotides matching TRBD1. Germline assignment: CDR1 MDHEN and CDR2 SYDVKM. J gave up 4 bases and V 1 base, and 5 bases lay outside the gene matches. CDR3 length: 16 residues. CDR3 loop: CASSLSGQGRGNTIYF. The CDR3 DNA is TGTGCCAGCAGTTTATCCGGACAGGGGAGGGGAAACACCATATATTTT. Together with reference TRBV28 and TRBJ1-3, the CDR3 gives the full variable domain: DVKVTQSSRYLVKRTGEKVFLECVQDMDHENMFWYRQDPGLGLRLIYFSYDVKMKEKGDIPEGYSVSREKKERFSLILESASTNQTSMYLCASSLSGQGRGNTIYFGEGSWLTVV.

The CDR3: CASSYTGATDTQYF. In DNA form, the CDR3 reads TGCGCCAGCAGCTATACAGGGGCCACAGATACGCAGTATTTT. The chain combines TRBV5-1 with TRBJ2-3, with TRBD1 matching 7 bases. CDR3 size: 14 residues. Losses at the gene ends were 3 bases for V and 2 bases for J; bases not matched to a gene: 3. Germline loops: CDR1 SGHRS, CDR2 YFSETQ.

The chain couples TRBV4-2 to TRBJ2-7; TRBD2 matches at 9 bases. Germline lookup yields CDR1 LGHNA and CDR2 YNFKEQ. The CDR3 runs to 18 residues. Losses at the gene ends were 0 bases for V and 1 base for J; bases not matched to a gene: 10. CDR3 coding DNA: TGTGCCAGCAGCCAAGAGGGTAGCGGGAGTAGTGGATCCTACGAGCAGTACTTC. Its protein product is CASSQEGSGSSGSYEQYF.

This clone has only one observation. The CDR3 DNA follows: TGTGCCAGCAACGGGCCTAACTATGGCTACACCTTC. This encodes CASNGPNYGYTF. The rearrangement uses TRBV28 and TRBJ1-2; no clear D. The CDR3 contains 12 residues. V was pared by 7 bases and J by 0 bases, with 6 bases between. The germline V gene encodes CDR1 MDHEN and CDR2 SYDVKM.

The chain combines TRBV14 with TRBJ2-2, with D perhaps matching TRBD2 (5 bases). CDR3 length: 15 residues. Trimming took 4 bases from V and 6 from J, leaving 15 bases between them. The germline V gene encodes CDR1 SGHDN and CDR2 FVKESK. The CDR3 region is CASSREGVWAGELFF. The CDR3 DNA reads TGTGCCAGCAGCCGTGAGGGTGTGTGGGCCGGGGAGCTGTTTTTT.